One sample yielded the 10 T cell receptor beta chains listed below, sequenced in a study of CD4 and CD8 cells across lung adenocarcinoma regions. TCRdb processed the PCR reads anew with MiXCR; each CDR3 protein has one entry. The sample shows 18,000 or so distinct CDR3 sequences, 45% to 60% of them seen only once. The sample taken for sequencing was CD8+ T cells from the center of a lung tumor. Receptor source: a female donor with lung adenocarcinoma. The CD4 and CD8 labels of this study may be unreliable.

J is TRBJ2-1 and V is TRBV6-5; D may be TRBD1 (5 bases). The CDR3 sequence is 13 residues long. Germline CDR1 MNHEY, CDR2 SVGAGI. Trimming cost V 4 bases and J 8 bases, with 12 bases left between them. CDR3 DNA: TGTGCCAGCAGTTCCGACAGTTTTGATGAGCAGTTCTTC. Translation gives CASSSDSFDEQFF.

Comments on this clonotype: At one boundary the junction diverges from the germline segment, which might be a read error. V is TRBV5-1 and J is TRBJ2-3; D not resolved. Germline V gene sequence: CDR1 SGHRS, CDR2 YFSETQ. CDR3 size: 12 residues. The CDR3 here is CAGRLNKDTQYF. CDR3 bases: TGCGCGGGCAGGCTAAACAAAGATACGCAGTACTTT.

In this sample, this clonotype turned up a few times. V is TRBV10-3 and J is TRBJ1-2; 7 bases map to TRBD1. From germline, CDR1 is ENHRY and CDR2 SYGVKD. The length of the CDR3 is 12 residues. Trimming at V came to 4 bases and at J to 8 bases, leaving 4 bases not matched to a gene. CDR3 DNA sequence: TGTGCCATCAGTGGACAGGGAGACGGCTACACCTTC. It yields the protein CAISGQGDGYTF.

The chain couples TRBV27 to TRBJ1-6, with 8 bases aligning to TRBD1. V shed 2 bases and J 6 bases; nucleotides not matched to a gene: 6. Germline-derived CDR1 and CDR2 are MNHEY and SMNVEV (reference sequence). The CDR3 is made up of 16 amino acids. CDR3 sequence reads: CASSLNRGTGNSPLHF. For the CDR3, the DNA is TGTGCCAGCAGTTTAAACAGGGGGACTGGTAATTCACCCCTCCACTTT.

This clonotype showed up just a few times. The chain combines TRBV27 with TRBJ2-1; weak D call: TRBD2 (6 bases). TRBJ2-7 explains the end of the DNA better; the J call may be wrong. The CDR3 sequence is 16 residues long. Germline values: CDR1 MNHEY, CDR2 SMNVEV (reference sequence). CDR3 sequence reads: CASSPKPLGGAAEQYF. The CDR3 DNA follows: TGTGCCAGCAGTCCAAAGCCCCTTGGAGGGGCAGCCGAGCAGTACTTC.

This chain connects TRBV10-2 to TRBJ2-3; D possibly matches TRBD1 or TRBD2 (6 bases each). The DNA end lines up better with TRBJ2-7; the J call may be wrong. The germline gives CDR1 WSHSY, CDR2 SAAADI. This CDR3 region has 16 residues. The CDR3 DNA follows: TGCGCCAGCGGGGCGACTGGGGGGCGTGACACAGATACGCAGTACTTC. The encoded protein is CASGATGGRDTDTQYF.

With regard to this clonotype: The CDR3 does not close with the conserved phenylalanine or tryptophan, likely indicating a read error. The DNA is left out, because the CDR3 cannot be placed on it with certainty; the CDR3 is given as TCRdb lists it. The gene calls are TRBV6-5 and TRBJ2-1; TRBD1 is taken as the D call from the table, unchecked against the DNA. The CDR3 numbers 17 amino acids, ends counted. Per germline, CDR1 MNHEY and CDR2 SVGAGI. The CDR3 reads CASSYVGNTGELLKCMY.

The chain employs TRBV12-3 or TRBV12-4 and TRBJ2-1, with 7 bases aligning to TRBD2. The CDR3 runs to 15 residues. Trimming took 5 bases from V and 6 from J; bases not matched to a gene: 10. CDR3 region: CASSPYGGSVNEQFF. In nucleotides, the CDR3 is TGTGCCAGCAGTCCTTACGGCGGGAGTGTCAATGAGCAGTTCTTC.

J is TRBJ1-2 and V is TRBV15; maybe TRBD1 (5 bases). V was trimmed by 0 bases and J by 0 bases, leaving 14 bases between them. CDR1 is LNHNV, CDR2 YYDKDF, per germline (reference sequence). This CDR3 is 17 amino acids long. The CDR3 sequence is CATSRDRGAGTNYGYTF. CDR3 nucleotide sequence: TGTGCCACCAGCAGAGATAGAGGGGCCGGAACTAACTATGGCTACACCTTC.

This clonotype showed up just a few times. The V and J genes are TRBV10-3 and TRBJ2-1; D may correspond to TRBD1 or TRBD2 (6 bases each). In germline, CDR1 is ENHRY, CDR2 SYGVKD. V was cut by 2 bases and J by 6 bases, with 17 bases left in between. CDR3 length: 16 residues. DNA for the CDR3: TGTGCCATCAGTGAGAGCGAATCTGAGGGGGGCAATGAGCAGTTCTTC. Its protein product is CAISESESEGGNEQFF.